This T cell receptor (beta chain) comes out of a study of cytomegalovirus exposure and HLA in healthy donors. Measured with immunoSEQ multiplex PCR; TCRdb has only the in-frame clones, and not every one. In the table there are about 67,000 clones, around 94% of which are singletons. Concerning this clone: Its target is not known.

Overall study results and limits: There were about 160 TCR beta chains listed as cytomegalovirus-associated.

Trimming cost V 5 bases and J 10 bases, with 20 bases left between them. The CDR3 loop spans 14 amino acids. CDR1 is SGHTA and CDR2 is FQGNSA in the germline V gene. V gene TRBV7-2 combines with J gene TRBJ1-2, with D unresolved. This TCR came from a young woman in good health and CMV-seronegative. The sequenced material came from PBMCs. The CDR3 DNA is TGTGCCAGCAGCCCACGGCGTACACAAGACTCCTACACCTTC. This gives the protein CASSPRRTQDSYTF.